A selection of T cell receptor beta chains follows, all from one sample in a study of PD-1 blockade in classical Hodgkin lymphoma. Assay: immunoSEQ multiplex PCR; the TCRdb copy retains only in-frame clones and omits some. The data contain about 30,000 clones, roughly 82% of them singletons. This specimen was peripheral blood mononuclear cells (PBMCs), taken before the fourth cycle of nivolumab. These receptors all stem from a human donor with classical Hodgkin lymphoma. Each CDR3 is given without its conserved first and last residue.

>TRBJ2-3|TRBV5-1|12
ASSTSGGEDTQY
>TRBJ2-3|TRBV6-5|12
ASSRTGVTDTQY
>TRBJ2-2|TRBV19|14
ASSIALAGPAGELF
>TRBJ2-7|TRBV30|12
AWDRQGVSYEQY
>TRBJ2-5|TRBV9|13
ASSVGTLPAETQY
>TRBJ2-7|TRBV6-1|12
ASSDWTSIYEQY
>TRBJ1-3|TRBV5-1|13
ASSLDRGAGNTIY
>TRBJ2-7|TRBV6-5|13
ASTSTFVPPREQY
>TRBJ2-3|TRBV14|9
ASSYTDTQY
>TRBJ2-2|TRBV7-3|10
ASSSRQGELF
>TRBJ1-5|TRBV6-5|11
ASSKRDLQPQH
>TRBJ2-5|TRBV7-3|15
ASSLNPLGAGEETQY
>TRBJ1-2|TRBV28|12
ASSFPPTGVGYT
>TRBJ1-1|TRBV7-9|9
ASNREAEAF
>TRBJ2-7|TRBV10-3|13
AISQSSGRRYEQY
>TRBJ1-5|TRBV11-2|12
ASSLGQTNQPQH
>TRBJ2-1|TRBV4-1|12
ASSVGGAFNEQF
>TRBJ1-1|TRBV6-5|13
ASSAYSRLNTEAF
>TRBJ2-1|TRBV6-1|13
ASGTSGADVNEQF
>TRBJ1-5|TRBV18|14
ASSPNFGRGNQPQH
>TRBJ2-7|TRBV10-3|13
AISGLAGAAYEQY
>TRBJ1-2|TRBV6-5|12
ASSLTRTGSRYT
>TRBJ1-2|TRBV6-5|13
ASSLSPGSSYGYT
>TRBJ2-2|TRBV5-6|10
ASSSRFGELF
>TRBJ2-7|TRBV9|12
ASSPLGGFYEQY
>TRBJ2-3|TRBV7-2|14
ASSKQAGGSTDTQY
>TRBJ1-1|TRBV7-9|10
ASSQPDTEAF
>TRBJ2-7|TRBV7-9|13
ASSPDRGSYYEQY
>TRBJ1-1|TRBV19|13
ASSPEWVGGTEAF
>TRBJ2-5|TRBV30|14
AWSPSLQGGRETQY
>TRBJ1-1|TRBV5-1|14
ASSLSPGTMGIEAF
>TRBJ2-6|TRBV9|13
ASSVDFRGANVLT
>TRBJ1-6|TRBV5-8|14
ASSLGTEYNNSPLH
>TRBJ1-6|TRBV7-9|13
ASSLVRTGDSPLH